Below are 25 T cell receptor beta chains sequenced from a single sample in a study of blood T cell repertoires in COVID-19. Here immunoSEQ multiplex PCR was the method, and the copy in TCRdb shows in-frame clones only, minus some. The sample consists of about 63,000 clones, 87% of them appearing once. Sequenced input: peripheral blood. These receptors were obtained from a man aged 50-59 years with active COVID-19.

In DNA form, the CDR3 reads TGTGCCAGCAGTTACTCCCCAGGGGCACCCGTCAACTATGGCTACACCTTC. The encoded protein is CASSYSPGAPVNYGYTF. The rearrangement links TRBV6-2 or TRBV6-3 to TRBJ1-2, with D possibly TRBD1 on 6 matching bases. Germline assignment: CDR1 MNHEY and CDR2 SVGEGT. The CDR3 covers 17 residues. V lost 0 bases and J 2 bases, leaving 16 bases between the germline ends.

The CDR3 coding sequence is TGTGCCAGCAGCGCCAGACGGGACGGACTATCGGGTGAGCAGTTCTTC. This sequence encodes CASSARRDGLSGEQFF. The V and J genes are TRBV11-2 and TRBJ2-1, with D tentatively TRBD2 (6 bases). Germline V lookup: CDR1 SGHAT, CDR2 FQNNGV. The CDR3 spans 16 residues. Between the trimmed V and J ends, which lost 5 bases and 9 bases, there was a span of 23 bases.

The chain couples TRBV7-2 to TRBJ2-1; 11 bases agree with TRBD2. This CDR3 is built from 16 residues. Trimming removed 1 base from V and 4 bases from J; junction bases left unmatched: 3. CDR1 SGHTA and CDR2 FQGNSA come from the germline V gene. DNA for the CDR3: TGTGCCAGCAGCTTAGTAGGGACTAGCGGTTACAATGAGCAGTTCTTC. This gives the protein CASSLVGTSGYNEQFF.

The chain uses TRBV10-2 and TRBJ2-7; 7 positions agree with TRBD2. Per the germline V gene, CDR1 is WSHSY and CDR2 is SAAADI. The CDR3 extends over 15 amino acids. Trimming took 4 bases from V and 1 from J; bases not matched to a gene: 7. CDR3 sequence: CASSARGSKSYEQYF. CDR3 in DNA: TGCGCCAGCAGTGCTCGCGGGAGTAAATCCTACGAGCAGTACTTC.

V gene TRBV4-2 combines with J gene TRBJ2-7; TRBD2 aligns across 7 bases. Germline values: CDR1 LGHNA, CDR2 YNFKEQ. Germline trimming cut 1 base from V and 9 bases from J; bases unmatched to any gene: 15. There are 16 residues in the CDR3. CDR3 nucleotides: TGTGCCAGCAGCCAAGGTGAGGCTAGCGGTTTACGGTGGCAGTACTTC. It translates to CASSQGEASGLRWQYF.

The sample holds a few counts of this clone. The V call is TRBV10-3, the J call TRBJ1-2; maybe TRBD1 (5 bases). CDR1 and CDR2 (germline): ENHRY, SYGVKD. Trimming cost V 5 bases and J 6 bases, with 13 bases left between them. The CDR3 contains 13 residues. DNA of the CDR3: TGTGCCATCAGTCCGCAGGGCTCGCATGGCTACACCTTC. Translated, it gives CAISPQGSHGYTF.

The gene calls are TRBV7-2 and TRBJ2-5; 7 bases fit TRBD1. Trimming removed 4 bases from V and 1 base from J; junction bases left unmatched: 6. Germline V gene data show CDR1 as SGHTA and CDR2 as FQGNSA. The CDR3 has 15 amino acids. In DNA form, the CDR3 reads TGTGCCAGCAGCTCACAAACAGGGGTCCAAGAGACCCAGTACTTC. Protein sequence: CASSSQTGVQETQYF.

This clone was detected once. The rearrangement links TRBV6-2 or TRBV6-3 to TRBJ2-2, with 9 bases lining up with TRBD1. The germline V gene encodes CDR1 MNHEY and CDR2 SVGEGT. The CDR3 is made up of 19 amino acids. V lost 0 bases and J lost 2; bases outside the gene matches: 10. CDR3 nucleotides: TGTGCCAGCAGTTACTCGTTTTGGAACAGGGGGCGAAACACCGGGGAGCTGTTTTTT. The encoded protein is CASSYSFWNRGRNTGELFF.

This chain uses TRBV24-1 with TRBJ2-5, with unresolved D. V shed 2 bases and J shed 8 bases, with 14 bases lying between them. The CDR3 loop spans 14 amino acids. The V gene's germline CDR1 is KGHDR and CDR2 SFDVKD. The CDR3 spells CATSDYSQADTQYF. As DNA, the CDR3 is TGTGCCACCAGTGATTATTCCCAGGCCGACACCCAGTACTTC.

The chain employs TRBV10-1 and TRBJ1-6, with D unclear. CDR1 and CDR2 from the germline V gene are WNHNN and SYGVQD (reference sequence). The CDR3 runs 13 residues. V shed 4 bases and J shed 14 bases, with 15 bases lying between them. The CDR3 sequence is CASSAQDRGALHF. Here the CDR3 DNA reads TGCGCCAGCAGTGCCCAGGATCGGGGAGCCCTCCACTTT.

This clone was detected once. The rearrangement links TRBV9 to TRBJ2-7, with 8 bases that match TRBD1. V shed 4 bases, J shed 0 bases, and the junction held 9 bases outside the gene matches. CDR1 is SGDLS and CDR2 is YYNGEE in the germline V gene. The CDR3 length is 16 residues. CDR3 DNA: TGTGCCAGCAGCCCTCAGGGGGCCGATAGCTCCTACGAGCAGTACTTC. It translates to CASSPQGADSSYEQYF.

CDR3 in amino acids: CASIGGAISDNEQFF. CDR3 DNA sequence: TGTGCCAGCATCGGCGGGGCGATCTCAGACAATGAGCAGTTCTTC. The J gene is TRBJ2-1, the V gene TRBV6-5; tentatively, D is TRBD2 (6 bases). The germline V gene has CDR1 MNHEY and CDR2 SVGAGI. The CDR3 extends over 15 amino acids. The V and J ends lost 7 bases and 5 bases respectively, with 18 bases between them.

The chain carries TRBV27 and TRBJ2-7; maybe TRBD1 (6 bases). The CDR3 contains 13 residues. From germline, CDR1 is MNHEY and CDR2 SMNVEV (reference sequence). Trimming pared 2 bases from V and 3 bases from J, leaving 8 bases between. The CDR3 loop reads CASSLKDSYEQYF. The DNA for the CDR3 is TGTGCCAGCAGTTTAAAGGACAGCTACGAGCAGTACTTC.

This clone was detected only a few times. The chain recombines TRBV5-1 with TRBJ1-5, with 9 bases identical to TRBD1. This CDR3 contains 15 residues. Germline V gives CDR1 SGHRS, CDR2 YFSETQ. V shed 0 bases and J 8 bases; nucleotides not matched to a gene: 6. The CDR3 DNA is TGCGCCAGCAGCTTGGGGGACAGGGTGAAGGAGCCCCAGCATTTT. As protein: CASSLGDRVKEPQHF.

CDR3 in DNA: TGTGCCAGCAGCTCCTACAGGCTAATGAACACTGAAGCTTTCTTT. This codes for CASSSYRLMNTEAFF. This chain joins TRBV11-2 and TRBJ1-1; possible D gene TRBD1, 5 bases. V was trimmed by 4 bases and J by 0 bases, leaving 12 bases between them. The CDR3 extends over 15 amino acids. From germline, CDR1 is SGHAT and CDR2 FQNNGV.

This chain joins TRBV5-6 and TRBJ2-7; 7 bases are a match to TRBD1. CDR3 length: 16 amino acids. Per the germline V gene, CDR1 is SGHDT and CDR2 is YYEEEE. The trim removed 6 bases at V and 7 bases at J, leaving 19 bases unmatched. CDR3 sequence reads: CASTPDRARRFGEQYF. In nucleotides, the CDR3 is TGTGCCAGCACCCCCGACAGGGCGCGGCGCTTCGGAGAGCAGTACTTC.

The chain carries TRBV27 and TRBJ2-7; TRBD2 agrees at 7 bases. The germline V gene encodes CDR1 MNHEY and CDR2 SMNVEV (reference sequence). V was pared by 4 bases and J by 4 bases, with 7 bases of the junction left unmatched. The CDR3 consists of 14 residues. For the CDR3, the DNA is TGTGCCAGCAGTTCTAGCGGTCTCGGGTACGAGCAGTACTTC. Amino acids: CASSSSGLGYEQYF.

This clone was seen a handful of times. The chain has TRBV6-5 and TRBJ1-2; possibly TRBD1 for D (5 bases). The CDR3 spans 13 residues. The germline gives CDR1 MNHEY, CDR2 SVGAGI. V was shortened by 6 bases and J by 7 bases, with 15 bases between the two germline ends. CDR3 nucleotide sequence: TGTGCCAGCAGCCCCGGGACTCAGGGTGGCTACACCTTC. Its protein is CASSPGTQGGYTF.

The V call is TRBV7-8, the J call TRBJ2-1; D perhaps matches TRBD2 (6 bases). The germline gives CDR1 SGHVS, CDR2 FQNEAQ. This CDR3 is 14 amino acids long. Trimming left V 3 bases short and J 9 bases short, with 15 bases between. The CDR3 protein is CASSFFTGEVEQFF. The CDR3 nucleotides are TGTGCCAGCAGCTTCTTTACGGGAGAGGTTGAGCAGTTCTTC.

The chain combines TRBV19 with TRBJ2-3, with 13 bases lining up with TRBD2. V gave up 4 bases and J gave up 2 bases; unmatched junction bases: 6. The germline CDR1 and CDR2 sequences are LNHDA and SQIVND (reference sequence). This CDR3 region has 17 residues. The CDR3 reads CASSRAGTSGVTDTQYF. In DNA, the CDR3 is TGTGCCAGTAGTAGGGCGGGGACTAGCGGGGTCACAGATACGCAGTATTTT. Drawing the rest from reference TRBV19 and TRBJ2-3, the complete variable domain is DGGITQSPKYLFRKEGQNVTLSCEQNLNHDAMYWYRQDPGQGLRLIYYSQIVNDFQKGDIAEGYSVSREKKESFPLTVTSAQKNPTAFYLCASSRAGTSGVTDTQYFGPGTRLTVL.

A single count supports this clone. The chain recombines TRBV3-1 (or the pseudogene TRBV3-2) with TRBJ1-1, with 9 positions matching TRBD1. Trimming took 4 bases from V and 10 from J; bases not matched to a gene: 10. Germline values: CDR1 LGHDT, CDR2 YNNKEL (reference sequence). The CDR3 has 14 amino acids. CDR3 protein: CASSPGTGRSGAFF. Written as DNA, the CDR3 is TGTGCCAGCAGCCCGGGGACAGGGCGGAGTGGAGCTTTCTTT.

This rearrangement joins TRBV20-1 to TRBJ2-7, with 8 bases matching TRBD2. Trimming cost V 3 bases and J 6 bases; bases outside gene matches: 10. In germline, CDR1 is DFQATT, CDR2 SNEGSKA (reference sequence). CDR3 length: 14 residues. The CDR3 is CSASEGLESLEQYF. CDR3 DNA: TGCAGTGCTAGTGAGGGACTAGAGTCCCTCGAGCAGTACTTC.

This sequence joins TRBV9 and TRBJ2-7; TRBD1 aligns across 8 bases. The CDR3 length is 16 residues. In germline, CDR1 is SGDLS, CDR2 YYNGEE. After removal of 0 bases from V and 6 bases from J, the junction contained 11 bases not matched to a gene. Here the CDR3 DNA reads TGTGCCAGCAGCGTAGAGGAGCAGGGGGCTTCCGGCGAGCAGTACTTC. It is translated as CASSVEEQGASGEQYF. Complete variable domain (other parts from reference TRBV9 and TRBJ2-7): DSGVTQTPKHLITATGQRVTLRCSPRSGDLSVYWYQQSLDQGLQFLIQYYNGEERAKGNILERFSAQQFPDLHSELNLSSLELGDSALYFCASSVEEQGASGEQYFGPGTRLTVT.

The CDR3 nucleotides are TGTGCCAGCAGCTTCCCTACAGTGAACACTGAAGCTTTCTTT. Protein: CASSFPTVNTEAFF. The V gene is TRBV5-6, the J gene TRBJ1-1; D gene uncertain. This CDR3 comprises 14 residues. Germline V gene sequence: CDR1 SGHDT, CDR2 YYEEEE. V was shortened by 2 bases and J by 0 bases, with 8 bases between the two germline ends.

The chain employs TRBV19 and TRBJ2-7; possible D gene TRBD2, 6 bases. The CDR3 consists of 17 residues. The V end lost 5 bases, the J end lost 7 bases, and 27 bases lay between the germline ends. CDR1 is LNHDA and CDR2 is SQIVND in the germline V gene (reference sequence). The CDR3 nucleotides read TGTGCCAGTAGTCCAACACGGCTGGCTCTGACTCGGGGGGAGCAGTACTTC. As protein: CASSPTRLALTRGEQYF. The full variable domain, in which reference TRBV19 and TRBJ2-7 provide the parts outside the CDR3, is DGGITQSPKYLFRKEGQNVTLSCEQNLNHDAMYWYRQDPGQGLRLIYYSQIVNDFQKGDIAEGYSVSREKKESFPLTVTSAQKNPTAFYLCASSPTRLALTRGEQYFGPGTRLTVT.